This TCR beta chain was identified during a study of siplizumab effects on memory and regulatory T cells. The method was immunoSEQ multiplex PCR; TCRdb's version includes in-frame clones alone and lacks a portion of them. Of about 82,000 clones in the sample, roughly 86% are singletons; the top ten hold 1.5% to 1.7%. Germline CDR1 is MDHEN and CDR2 is SYDVKM. This CDR3 has 13 residues. V lost 3 bases and J 4 bases, leaving 9 bases between the germline ends. The clonotype originates from a human donor in good health. This chain joins TRBV28 and TRBJ1-2, with D perhaps TRBD1 (6 bases). The sequenced sample was Tregs sorted from blood. The CDR3 DNA reads TGTGCCAGCAGTTTTCGGACAGCCTATGGCTACACCTTC. This codes for CASSFRTAYGYTF.